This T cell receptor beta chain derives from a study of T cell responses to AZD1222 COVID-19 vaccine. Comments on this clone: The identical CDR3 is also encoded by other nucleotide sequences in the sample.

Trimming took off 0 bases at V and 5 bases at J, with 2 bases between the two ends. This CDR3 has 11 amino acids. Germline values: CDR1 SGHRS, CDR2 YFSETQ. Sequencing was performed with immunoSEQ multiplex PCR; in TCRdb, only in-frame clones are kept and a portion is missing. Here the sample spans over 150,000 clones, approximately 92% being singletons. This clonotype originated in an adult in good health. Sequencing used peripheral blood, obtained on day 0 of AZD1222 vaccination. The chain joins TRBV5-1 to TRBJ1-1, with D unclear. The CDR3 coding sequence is TGCGCCAGCAGCTTGGGTACTGAAGCTTTCTTT. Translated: CASSLGTEAFF.